This T cell receptor (beta chain) emerged from a study of T cells expressing NK-cell markers. The wider study: Beta-chain profiling covered CD3+CD56+NKG2C+, CD3+CD56+NKG2C- and CD3+CD56-NKG2C+ sorted subsets. Points from the study as a whole: As a fraction of CD8+ T cells, dominant NKG2C+ clonotypes reached about 1.0-7.5% in six or seven donors.

Germline assignment: CDR1 SGHRS and CDR2 YFSETQ. The CDR3 contains 12 residues. UMI-tagged 5'RACE template switching yielded the TCR beta cDNA. TCRdb reanalyzed the 5' RACE reads, giving one entry per CDR3 protein sequence and no DNA. With about 460,000 distinct CDR3 sequences in the sample, the ten largest clones hold 1.4%. With regard to this clonotype: The antigen is unknown.

Input material: blood T cells: a sorted CD56 or NKG2C T cell subset, CD4+ or CD8+ T cells, or bulk PBMC T cells (not recorded which). This chain uses TRBV5-1 with TRBJ2-7. This TCR was recovered from a woman in her fifties or sixties in good health. The CDR3 loop reads CASSLVAGEQYF. Supplemented by reference TRBV5-1 and TRBJ2-7, the full variable domain reads KAGVTQTPRYLIKTRGQQVTLSCSPISGHRSVSWYQQTPGQGLQFLFEYFSETQRNKGNFPGRFSGRQFSNSRSEMNVSTLELGDSALYLCASSLVAGEQYFGPGTRLTVT.